The 6 T cell receptor beta chains below come from one sample, sequenced in a study of blood T cell repertoires in COVID-19. The repertoire was sequenced with immunoSEQ multiplex PCR; TCRdb's copy has only in-frame clones and lacks some. The repertoire consists of nearly 350,000 clones, with approximately 84% occurring once and the leading ten covering 1%. Sequenced input: PBMCs or T cells enriched from blood (not recorded which). All receptors derive from a woman in her twenties or thirties who had recovered from COVID-19.

The chain recombines TRBV6-1 with TRBJ2-7; TRBD1 might be the D (6 bases). The germline V gene encodes CDR1 MNHNS and CDR2 SASEGT. The CDR3 loop spans 15 amino acids. V lost 0 bases and J 6 bases, leaving 15 bases between the germline ends. The CDR3 here is CASSEATGPIGEQYF. Written as DNA, the CDR3 is TGTGCCAGCAGTGAAGCCACAGGGCCCATCGGCGAGCAGTACTTC.

The chain has TRBV24-1 and TRBJ1-1, with TRBD1 identical over 7 bases. Per germline, CDR1 KGHDR and CDR2 SFDVKD. The CDR3 loop spans 14 amino acids. Germline trimming cut 11 bases from V and 2 bases from J; bases unmatched to any gene: 10. CDR3 sequence reads: CAKGAQGRNTEAFF. For the CDR3, the DNA is TGTGCCAAGGGGGCACAGGGGAGAAACACTGAAGCTTTCTTT.

The gene calls are TRBV7-8 and TRBJ1-5; D possibly corresponds to TRBD1 (5 bases). Germline CDR1 is SGHVS and CDR2 is FQNEAQ. This CDR3 spans 17 amino acids. Between the trimmed V and J ends, which lost 1 base and 1 base, there was a span of 14 bases. The CDR3 is CASSLEGWGRSNQPQHF. The CDR3 coding sequence is TGTGCCAGCAGCTTAGAAGGTTGGGGCAGAAGCAATCAGCCCCAGCATTTT.

The chain couples TRBV28 to TRBJ1-2; D is perhaps TRBD1 (6 bases). CDR3 length: 12 amino acids. Germline V CDR1 and CDR2: MDHEN, SYDVKM. V was pared by 6 bases and J by 4 bases, with 9 bases between. DNA for the CDR3: TGTGCCAGCAGACCGGACAGCTATGGCTACACCTTC. Protein sequence: CASRPDSYGYTF.

The chain employs TRBV5-1 and TRBJ1-2; 9 positions agree with TRBD1. Germline V gene lookup returns CDR1 SGHRS and CDR2 YFSETQ. V was clipped by 0 bases and J by 3 bases; unmatched bases: 3. This CDR3 spans 15 amino acids. In DNA, the CDR3 is TGCGCCAGCAGCTTGGGACAGGGGGTAGACTATGGCTACACCTTC. It codes for CASSLGQGVDYGYTF.

The chain links TRBV18 to TRBJ2-1, with D possibly being TRBD2 (5 bases). Between the trimmed V and J ends, which lost 3 bases and 5 bases, there was a span of 8 bases. This CDR3 comprises 13 residues. The germline V gene encodes CDR1 KGHSH and CDR2 LQKENI. In DNA, the CDR3 is TGTGCCAGCTCACCTGGACTTAACAATGAGCAGTTCTTC. Its protein product is CASSPGLNNEQFF.